This T cell receptor (beta chain) appears in the sequencing data of a study of cytomegalovirus exposure and HLA in healthy donors. 60 Vbeta and 13 Jbeta primers were used in PCR. Only in-frame clones appear in the TCRdb table, and some are missing; sequencing was by immunoSEQ multiplex PCR. The sample has 110,000 to 150,000 clones, about a tenth seen once. Germline V lookup: CDR1 MNHEY, CDR2 SVGAGI. Trimming cost V 0 bases and J 4 bases, with 13 bases left between them. There are 16 residues in the CDR3. The TCR sequence derives from a male donor in good health and CMV-seronegative. The sample taken for sequencing was PBMCs. V is TRBV6-5 and J is TRBJ2-1; D is possibly TRBD2 (6 bases). This CDR3 reads CASSYSGAGLYNEQFF. The DNA for the CDR3 is TGTGCCAGCAGTTACTCAGGAGCGGGCCTTTACAATGAGCAGTTCTTC.